This T cell receptor (beta chain) was profiled in a study of T cells in Graves' hyperthyroidism and ophthalmopathy. As for the study in general: Any treatment followed the collection of peripheral blood at initial diagnosis.

The TCR beta CDR3 regions underwent amplification using RNA transcripts as the source. Using the HTBI primer set, a first-round RT-PCR was run on the TCR CDR3. Each CDR3 protein gets one entry after TCRdb re-called the multiplex PCR reads with MiXCR. In the table there are a few hundred thousand distinct CDR3 sequences, under 15% of which are singletons. At least ten counts were recorded for this clonotype. This clonotype was sampled from a woman aged 25 to 39 with Graves' hyperthyroidism. The sample taken for sequencing was blood.

The CDR3 reads CASSYPRGHGTGELFF. In DNA form, the CDR3 reads TGTGCCAGCAGTTACCCCAGGGGGCATGGGACCGGGGAGCTGTTTTTT. The chain recombines TRBV6-5 with TRBJ2-2; the match to TRBD1 covers 8 bases. Germline values: CDR1 MNHEY, CDR2 SVGAGI. The CDR3 length is 16 residues. V shed 2 bases, J shed 5 bases, and the junction held 7 bases outside the gene matches.